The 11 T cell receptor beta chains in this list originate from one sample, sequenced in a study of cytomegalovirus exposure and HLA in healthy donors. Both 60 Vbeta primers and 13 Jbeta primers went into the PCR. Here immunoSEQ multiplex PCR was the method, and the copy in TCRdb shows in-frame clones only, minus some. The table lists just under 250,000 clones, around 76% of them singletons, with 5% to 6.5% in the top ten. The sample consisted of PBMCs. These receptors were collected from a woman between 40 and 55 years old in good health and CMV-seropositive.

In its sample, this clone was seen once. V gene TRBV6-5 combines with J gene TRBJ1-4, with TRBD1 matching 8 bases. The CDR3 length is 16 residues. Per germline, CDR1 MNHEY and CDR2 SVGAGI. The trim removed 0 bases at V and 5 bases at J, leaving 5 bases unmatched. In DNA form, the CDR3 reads TGTGCCAGCAGTTACTCGGACAGGGTGGGGAATGAAAAACTGTTTTTT. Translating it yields CASSYSDRVGNEKLFF.

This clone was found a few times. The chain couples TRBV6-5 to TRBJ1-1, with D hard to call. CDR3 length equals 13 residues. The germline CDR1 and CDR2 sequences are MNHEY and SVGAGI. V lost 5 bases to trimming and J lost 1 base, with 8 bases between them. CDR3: CASSARRNTEAFF. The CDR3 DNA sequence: TGTGCCAGCAGTGCGCGGAGGAACACTGAAGCTTTCTTT.

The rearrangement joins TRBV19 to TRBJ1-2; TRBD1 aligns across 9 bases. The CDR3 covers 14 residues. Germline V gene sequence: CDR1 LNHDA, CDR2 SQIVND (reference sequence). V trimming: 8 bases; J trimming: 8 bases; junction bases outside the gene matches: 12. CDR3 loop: CASLEWGQGGGYTF. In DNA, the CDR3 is TGTGCCAGTCTTGAGTGGGGACAGGGCGGCGGCTACACCTTC. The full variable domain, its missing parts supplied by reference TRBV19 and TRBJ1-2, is DGGITQSPKYLFRKEGQNVTLSCEQNLNHDAMYWYRQDPGQGLRLIYYSQIVNDFQKGDIAEGYSVSREKKESFPLTVTSAQKNPTAFYLCASLEWGQGGGYTFGSGTRLTVV.

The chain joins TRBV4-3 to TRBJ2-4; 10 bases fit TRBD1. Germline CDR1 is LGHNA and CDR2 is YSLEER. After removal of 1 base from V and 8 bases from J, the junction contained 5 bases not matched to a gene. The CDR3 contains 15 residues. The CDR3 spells CASSQGWTGGDIQYF. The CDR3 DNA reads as TGCGCCAGCAGCCAAGGTTGGACAGGGGGTGACATTCAGTACTTC.

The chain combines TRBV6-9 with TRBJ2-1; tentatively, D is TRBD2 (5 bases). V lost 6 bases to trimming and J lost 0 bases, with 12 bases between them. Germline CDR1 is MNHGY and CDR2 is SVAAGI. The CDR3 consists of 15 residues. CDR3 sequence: CASSLLALSYNEQFF. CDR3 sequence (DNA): TGTGCCAGCAGCCTATTAGCGCTCTCCTACAATGAGCAGTTCTTC.

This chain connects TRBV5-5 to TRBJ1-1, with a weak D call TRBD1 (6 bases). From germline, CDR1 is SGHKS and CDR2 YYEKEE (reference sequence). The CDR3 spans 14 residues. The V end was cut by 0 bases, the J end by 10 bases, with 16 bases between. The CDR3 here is CASSLGDILSVAFF. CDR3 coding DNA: TGTGCCAGCAGCTTGGGGGACATTTTATCTGTAGCTTTCTTT.

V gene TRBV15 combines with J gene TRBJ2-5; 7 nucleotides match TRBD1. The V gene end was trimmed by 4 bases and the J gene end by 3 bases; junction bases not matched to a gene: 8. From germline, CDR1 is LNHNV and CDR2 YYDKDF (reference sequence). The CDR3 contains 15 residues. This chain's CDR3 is CATSTGGQHEETQYF. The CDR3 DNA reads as TGTGCCACCAGCACAGGGGGACAGCACGAAGAGACCCAGTACTTC.

Here the CDR3 DNA reads TGTGCCAGCAGTTACTCAGCACTAAGCTCTGGAAACACCATATATTTT. Amino acid sequence: CASSYSALSSGNTIYF. V is TRBV6-5 and J is TRBJ1-3; D remains unclear. Trimming removed 0 bases from V and 0 bases from J, with 9 bases in between. CDR1 is MNHEY, CDR2 SVGAGI, per germline. The CDR3 sequence is 16 residues long.

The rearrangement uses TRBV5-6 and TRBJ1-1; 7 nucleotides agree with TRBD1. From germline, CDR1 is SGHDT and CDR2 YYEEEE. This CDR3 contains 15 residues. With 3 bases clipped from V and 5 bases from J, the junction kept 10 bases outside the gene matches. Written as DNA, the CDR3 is TGTGCCAGCAGCTCGACCTACAGGGGAAGGACTGAAGCTTTCTTT. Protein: CASSSTYRGRTEAFF.

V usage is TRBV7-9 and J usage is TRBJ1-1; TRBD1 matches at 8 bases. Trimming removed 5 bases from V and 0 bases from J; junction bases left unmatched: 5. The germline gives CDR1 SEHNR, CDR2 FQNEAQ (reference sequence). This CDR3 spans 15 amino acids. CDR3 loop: CASSQGAVMNTEAFF. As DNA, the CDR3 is TGTGCCAGCAGCCAGGGGGCGGTAATGAACACTGAAGCTTTCTTT. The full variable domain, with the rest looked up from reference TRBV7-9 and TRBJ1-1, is DTGVSQNPRHKITKRGQNVTFRCDPISEHNRLYWYRQTLGQGPEFLTYFQNEAQLEKSRLLSDRFSAERPKGSFSTLEIQRTEQGDSAMYLCASSQGAVMNTEAFFGQGTRLTVV.

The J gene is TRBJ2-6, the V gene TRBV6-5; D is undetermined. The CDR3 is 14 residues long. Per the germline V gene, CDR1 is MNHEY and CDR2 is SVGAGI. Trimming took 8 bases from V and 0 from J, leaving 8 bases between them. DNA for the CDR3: TGTGCCAGCGCTGGTAGCTCTGGGGCCAACGTCCTGACTTTC. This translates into CASAGSSGANVLTF.